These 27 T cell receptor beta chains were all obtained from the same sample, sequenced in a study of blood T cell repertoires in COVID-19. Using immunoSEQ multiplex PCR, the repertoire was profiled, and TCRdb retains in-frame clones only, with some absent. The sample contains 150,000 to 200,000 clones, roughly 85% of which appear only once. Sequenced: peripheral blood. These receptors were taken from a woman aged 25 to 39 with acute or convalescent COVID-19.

CDR3 in amino acids: CASSQDGQSNYGYTF. The CDR3 DNA reads as TGCGCCAGCAGCCAAGATGGACAGTCTAACTATGGCTACACCTTC. The chain carries TRBV4-3 and TRBJ1-2; tentative D call: TRBD1 (6 bases). CDR3 length: 15 amino acids. Germline CDR1 reads LGHNA; CDR2 reads YSLEER. Trimming left V 0 bases short and J 0 bases short, with 8 bases between.

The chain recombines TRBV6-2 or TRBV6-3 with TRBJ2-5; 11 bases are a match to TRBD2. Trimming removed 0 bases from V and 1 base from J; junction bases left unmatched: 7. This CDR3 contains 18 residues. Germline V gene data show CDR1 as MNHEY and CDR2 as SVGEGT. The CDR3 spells CASSYSTGLAETQETQYF. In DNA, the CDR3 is TGTGCCAGCAGTTACTCGACGGGACTAGCGGAAACCCAAGAGACCCAGTACTTC.

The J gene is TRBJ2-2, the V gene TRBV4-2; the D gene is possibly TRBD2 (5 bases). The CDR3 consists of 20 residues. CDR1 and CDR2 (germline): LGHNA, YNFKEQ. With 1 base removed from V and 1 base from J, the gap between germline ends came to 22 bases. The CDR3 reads CASSQGLGVADIRNTGELFF. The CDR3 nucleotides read TGTGCCAGCAGCCAAGGGTTGGGAGTAGCAGATATACGGAACACCGGGGAGCTGTTTTTT.

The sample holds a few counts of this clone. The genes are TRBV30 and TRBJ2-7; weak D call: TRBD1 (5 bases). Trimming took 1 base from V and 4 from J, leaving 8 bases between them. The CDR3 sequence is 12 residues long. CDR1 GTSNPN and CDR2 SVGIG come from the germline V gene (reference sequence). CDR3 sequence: CAWSDPGYEQYF. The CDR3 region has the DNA TGTGCCTGGAGTGATCCAGGGTACGAGCAGTACTTC.

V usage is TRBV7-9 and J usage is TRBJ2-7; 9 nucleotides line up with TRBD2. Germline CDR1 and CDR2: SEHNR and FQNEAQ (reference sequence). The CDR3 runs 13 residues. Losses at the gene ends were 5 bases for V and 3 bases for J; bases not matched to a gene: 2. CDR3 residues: CASSDSGGYEQYF. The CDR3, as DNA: TGTGCCAGCAGCGATAGCGGGGGCTACGAGCAGTACTTC. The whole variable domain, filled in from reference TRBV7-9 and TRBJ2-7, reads DTGVSQNPRHKITKRGQNVTFRCDPISEHNRLYWYRQTLGQGPEFLTYFQNEAQLEKSRLLSDRFSAERPKGSFSTLEIQRTEQGDSAMYLCASSDSGGYEQYFGPGTRLTVT.

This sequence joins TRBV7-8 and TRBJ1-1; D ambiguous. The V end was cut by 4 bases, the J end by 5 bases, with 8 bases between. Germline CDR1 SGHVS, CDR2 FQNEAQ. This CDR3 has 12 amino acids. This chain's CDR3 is CASSWRFTEAFF. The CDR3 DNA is TGTGCCAGCAGCTGGAGATTTACTGAAGCTTTCTTT.

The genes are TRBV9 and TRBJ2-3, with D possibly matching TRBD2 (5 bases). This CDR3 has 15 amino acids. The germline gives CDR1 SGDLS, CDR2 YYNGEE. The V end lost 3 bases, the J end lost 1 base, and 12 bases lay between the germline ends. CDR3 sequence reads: CASSDLVRGTDTQYF. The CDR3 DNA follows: TGTGCCAGCAGCGACCTCGTGAGGGGCACAGATACGCAGTATTTT.

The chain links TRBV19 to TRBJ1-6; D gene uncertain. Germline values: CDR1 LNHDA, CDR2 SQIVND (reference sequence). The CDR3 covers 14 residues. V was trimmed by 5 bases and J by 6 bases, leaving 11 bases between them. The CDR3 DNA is TGTGCCAGTAGTTCACAGCGGACTAATTCACCCCTCCACTTT. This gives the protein CASSSQRTNSPLHF.

DNA of the CDR3: TGTGCCAGCAGCTTAGGGACAGTACAAGAGACCCAGTACTTC. It translates to CASSLGTVQETQYF. The V gene is TRBV11-2, the J gene TRBJ2-5, with D tentatively TRBD1 (6 bases). Germline V CDR1 and CDR2: SGHAT, FQNNGV. CDR3 size: 14 residues. V gave up 1 base and J gave up 2 bases, with 8 bases separating them. Based on the CDR3 plus reference TRBV11-2 and TRBJ2-5, the full variable domain is EAGVAQSPRYKIIEKRQSVAFWCNPISGHATLYWYQQILGQGPKLLIQFQNNGVVDDSQLPKDRFSAERLKGVDSTLKIQPAKLEDSAVYLCASSLGTVQETQYFGPGTRLLVL.

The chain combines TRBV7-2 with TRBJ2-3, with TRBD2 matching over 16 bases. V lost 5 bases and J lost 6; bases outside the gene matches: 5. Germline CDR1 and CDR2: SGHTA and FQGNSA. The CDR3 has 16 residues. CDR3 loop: CASSEGLAGGSDTQYF. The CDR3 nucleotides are TGTGCCAGCAGCGAGGGACTAGCGGGAGGGAGTGATACGCAGTATTTT.

The CDR3 coding sequence is TGTGCCAGCAGGACCGCGGGAGCGGAGACCCAGTACTTC. Translated, it gives CASRTAGAETQYF. The V gene is TRBV6-5, the J gene TRBJ2-5; 7 bases agree with TRBD2. Germline V CDR1 and CDR2: MNHEY, SVGAGI. CDR3 length: 13 residues. V was pared by 6 bases and J by 5 bases, with 6 bases of the junction left unmatched.

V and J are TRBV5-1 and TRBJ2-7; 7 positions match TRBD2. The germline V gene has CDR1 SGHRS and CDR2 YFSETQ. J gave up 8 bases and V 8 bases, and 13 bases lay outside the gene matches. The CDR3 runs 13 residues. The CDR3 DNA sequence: TGCGCCAGTTTCGGTGGGGGGGACCGCCAGCAGTACTTC. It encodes CASFGGGDRQQYF.

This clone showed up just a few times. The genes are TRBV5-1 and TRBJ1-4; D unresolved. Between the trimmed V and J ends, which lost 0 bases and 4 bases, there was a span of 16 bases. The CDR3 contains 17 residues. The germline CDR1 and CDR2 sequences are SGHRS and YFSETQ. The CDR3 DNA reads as TGCGCCAGCAGCTTGGACCGACCAGGTCCCTTTAATGAAAAACTGTTTTTT. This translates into CASSLDRPGPFNEKLFF.

The CDR3 bases are TGTGCCATCAGTGGAAACAGGGGGGTCTACGAGCAGTACTTC. Protein: CAISGNRGVYEQYF. V and J are TRBV10-3 and TRBJ2-7; 8 bases align to TRBD1. Per the germline V gene, CDR1 is ENHRY and CDR2 is SYGVKD. After removal of 4 bases from V and 3 bases from J, the junction contained 5 bases not matched to a gene. The CDR3 consists of 14 residues.

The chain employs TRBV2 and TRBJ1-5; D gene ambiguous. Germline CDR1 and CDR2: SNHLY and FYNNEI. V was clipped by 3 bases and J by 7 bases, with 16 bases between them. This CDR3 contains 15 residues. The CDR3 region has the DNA TGTGCCAGCAGTGACGTGGACTTTACGGGGCAGCCCCAGCATTTT. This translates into CASSDVDFTGQPQHF.

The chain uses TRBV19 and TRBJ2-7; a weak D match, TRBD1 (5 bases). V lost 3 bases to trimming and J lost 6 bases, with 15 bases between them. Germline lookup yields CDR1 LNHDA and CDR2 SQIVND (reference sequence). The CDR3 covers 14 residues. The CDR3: CASSIYIGEGEQYF. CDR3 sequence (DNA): TGTGCCAGTAGTATTTACATAGGGGAAGGCGAGCAGTACTTC.

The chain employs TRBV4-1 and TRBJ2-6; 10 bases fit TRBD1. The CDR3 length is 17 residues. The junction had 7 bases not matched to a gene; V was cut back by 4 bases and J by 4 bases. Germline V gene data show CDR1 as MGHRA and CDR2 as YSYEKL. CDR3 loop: CASSLRGQGMGANVLTF. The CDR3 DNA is TGCGCCAGCAGCCTGCGGGGACAGGGGATGGGGGCCAACGTCCTGACTTTC.

CDR3 DNA sequence: TGTGCCAGCAGTTTAATCGGTCAGGCTCTAGCGGGGCTCACAGATACGCAGTATTTT. Translated, it gives CASSLIGQALAGLTDTQYF. The chain is built from TRBV27 and TRBJ2-3; the match to TRBD2 covers 9 bases. This CDR3 contains 19 residues. Looked up from germline, CDR1 is MNHEY and CDR2 is SMNVEV (reference sequence). The V and J ends lost 2 bases and 2 bases, in that order; junction bases with no gene match: 14.

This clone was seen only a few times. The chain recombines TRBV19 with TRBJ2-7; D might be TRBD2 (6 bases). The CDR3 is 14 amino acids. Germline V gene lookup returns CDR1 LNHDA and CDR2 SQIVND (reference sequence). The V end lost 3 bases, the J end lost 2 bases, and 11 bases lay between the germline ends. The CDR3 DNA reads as TGTGCCAGTAGTATCGGGAGTGGGGCCTACGAGCAGTACTTC. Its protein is CASSIGSGAYEQYF.

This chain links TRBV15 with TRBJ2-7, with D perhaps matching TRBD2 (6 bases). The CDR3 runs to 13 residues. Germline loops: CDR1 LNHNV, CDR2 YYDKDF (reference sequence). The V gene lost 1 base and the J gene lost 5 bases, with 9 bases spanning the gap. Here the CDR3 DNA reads TGTGCCACCAGCAGAGGGGGGGTAGACGAGCAGTACTTC. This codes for CATSRGGVDEQYF. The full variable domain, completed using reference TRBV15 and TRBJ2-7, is DAMVIQNPRYQVTQFGKPVTLSCSQTLNHNVMYWYQQKSSQAPKLLFHYYDKDFNNEADTPDNFQSRRPNTSFCFLDIRSPGLGDTAMYLCATSRGGVDEQYFGPGTRLTVT.

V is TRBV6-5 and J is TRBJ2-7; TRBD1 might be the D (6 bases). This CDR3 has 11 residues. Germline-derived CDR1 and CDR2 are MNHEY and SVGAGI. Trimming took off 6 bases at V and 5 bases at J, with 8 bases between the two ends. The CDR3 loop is CASSRGHEQYF. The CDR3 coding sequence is TGTGCCAGCAGCAGGGGCCACGAGCAGTACTTC.

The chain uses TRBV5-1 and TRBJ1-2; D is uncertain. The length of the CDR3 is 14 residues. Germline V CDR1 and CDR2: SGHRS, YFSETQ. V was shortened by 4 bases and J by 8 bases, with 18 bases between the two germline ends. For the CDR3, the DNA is TGCGCCAGCAGCCGGACGGGGAGGGAGGAAGGCTACACCTTC. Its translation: CASSRTGREEGYTF.

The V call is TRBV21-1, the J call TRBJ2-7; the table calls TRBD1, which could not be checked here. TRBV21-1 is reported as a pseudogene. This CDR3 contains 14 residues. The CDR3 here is CASIYTGPSYEQYF. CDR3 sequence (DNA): TGTGCCAGCATCTATACAGGGCCTTCCTACGAGCAGTACTTC.

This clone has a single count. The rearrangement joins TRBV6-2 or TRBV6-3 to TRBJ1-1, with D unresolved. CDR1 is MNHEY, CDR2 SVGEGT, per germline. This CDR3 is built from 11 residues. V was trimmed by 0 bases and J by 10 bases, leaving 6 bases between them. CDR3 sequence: CASSYSVRAFF. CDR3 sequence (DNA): TGTGCCAGCAGTTACTCAGTGCGAGCTTTCTTT.

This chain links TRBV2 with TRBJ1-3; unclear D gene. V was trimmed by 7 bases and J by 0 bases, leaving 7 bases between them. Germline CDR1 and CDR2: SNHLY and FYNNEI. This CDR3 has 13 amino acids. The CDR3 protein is CASTAGSGNTIYF. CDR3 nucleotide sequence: TGTGCCAGCACCGCGGGCTCTGGAAACACCATATATTTT.

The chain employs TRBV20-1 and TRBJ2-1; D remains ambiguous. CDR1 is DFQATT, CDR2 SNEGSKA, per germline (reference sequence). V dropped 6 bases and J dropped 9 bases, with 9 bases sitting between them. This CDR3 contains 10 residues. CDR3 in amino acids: CSARFGEQFF. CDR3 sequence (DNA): TGCAGTGCCAGGTTTGGTGAGCAGTTCTTC.

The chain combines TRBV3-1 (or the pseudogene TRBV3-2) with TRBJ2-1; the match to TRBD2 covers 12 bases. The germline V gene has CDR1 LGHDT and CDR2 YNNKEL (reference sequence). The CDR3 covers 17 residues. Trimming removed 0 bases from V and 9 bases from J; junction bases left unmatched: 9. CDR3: CASSQDSGLAGLGEQFF. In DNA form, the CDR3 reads TGTGCCAGCAGCCAAGATTCGGGACTAGCGGGTTTAGGTGAGCAGTTCTTC.